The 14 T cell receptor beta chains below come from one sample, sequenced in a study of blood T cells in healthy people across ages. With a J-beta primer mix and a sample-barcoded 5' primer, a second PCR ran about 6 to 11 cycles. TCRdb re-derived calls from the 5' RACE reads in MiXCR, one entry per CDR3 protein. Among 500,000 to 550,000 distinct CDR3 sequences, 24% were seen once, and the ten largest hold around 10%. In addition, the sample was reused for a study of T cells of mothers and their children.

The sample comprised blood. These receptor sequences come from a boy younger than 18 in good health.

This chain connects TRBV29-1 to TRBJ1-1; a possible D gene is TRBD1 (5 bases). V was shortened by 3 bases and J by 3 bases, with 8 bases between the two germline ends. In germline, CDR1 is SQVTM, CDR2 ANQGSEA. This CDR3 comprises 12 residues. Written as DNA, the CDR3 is TGCAGCGTTGAGGGGGTGGACACTGAAGCTTTCTTT. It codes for CSVEGVDTEAFF.

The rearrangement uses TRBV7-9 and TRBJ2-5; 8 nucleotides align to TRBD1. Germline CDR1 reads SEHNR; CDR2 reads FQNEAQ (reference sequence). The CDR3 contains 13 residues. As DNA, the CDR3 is TGTGCGGAGCAGGGGGCTTTGCGGGAGACCCAGTACTTC. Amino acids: CAEQGALRETQYF.

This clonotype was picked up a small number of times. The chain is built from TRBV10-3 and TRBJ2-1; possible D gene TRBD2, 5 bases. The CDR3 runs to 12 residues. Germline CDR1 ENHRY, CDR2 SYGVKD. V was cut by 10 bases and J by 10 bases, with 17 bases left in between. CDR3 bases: TGTGCCACGACGACGGACGGGAAGGAGCAGTTCTTC. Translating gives CATTTDGKEQFF.

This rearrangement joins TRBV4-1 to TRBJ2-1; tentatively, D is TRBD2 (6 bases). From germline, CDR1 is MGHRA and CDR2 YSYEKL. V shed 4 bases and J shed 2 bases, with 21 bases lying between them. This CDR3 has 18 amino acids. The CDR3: CASSRGDGAFGTYNEQFF. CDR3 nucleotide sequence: TGCGCCAGCAGCCGGGGGGACGGGGCGTTCGGTACCTACAATGAGCAGTTCTTC.

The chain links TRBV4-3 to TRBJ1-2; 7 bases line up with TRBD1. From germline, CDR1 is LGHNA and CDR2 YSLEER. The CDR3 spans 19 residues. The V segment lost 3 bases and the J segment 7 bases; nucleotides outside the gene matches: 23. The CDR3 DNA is TGCGCCAGCAGCCAGAACACCGGGACAGCCTTCCTACGGGCGGGTGGCTACACCTTC. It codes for CASSQNTGTAFLRAGGYTF.

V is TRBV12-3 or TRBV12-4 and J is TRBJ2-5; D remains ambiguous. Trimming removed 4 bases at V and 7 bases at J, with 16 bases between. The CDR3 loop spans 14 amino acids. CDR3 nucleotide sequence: TGTGCCAGCAGTTCCTATGGGCCTACGGGGACCCAGTACTTC. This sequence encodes CASSSYGPTGTQYF.

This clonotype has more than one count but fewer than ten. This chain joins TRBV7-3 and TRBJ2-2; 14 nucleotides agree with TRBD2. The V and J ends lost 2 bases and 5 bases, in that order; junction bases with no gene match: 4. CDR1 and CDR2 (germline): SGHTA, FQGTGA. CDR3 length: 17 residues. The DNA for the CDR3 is TGTGCCAGCAGCTTAGGGACTAGCGGGGGACGGACCGGGGAGCTGTTTTTT. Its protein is CASSLGTSGGRTGELFF.

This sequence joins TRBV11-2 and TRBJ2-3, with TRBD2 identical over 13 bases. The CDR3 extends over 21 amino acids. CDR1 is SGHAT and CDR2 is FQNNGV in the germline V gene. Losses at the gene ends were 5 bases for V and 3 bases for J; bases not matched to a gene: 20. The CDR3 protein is CASSIYGLAGAPGWGTDTQYF. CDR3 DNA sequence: TGTGCCAGCAGCATATATGGACTAGCGGGAGCCCCCGGTTGGGGGACAGATACGCAGTATTTT.

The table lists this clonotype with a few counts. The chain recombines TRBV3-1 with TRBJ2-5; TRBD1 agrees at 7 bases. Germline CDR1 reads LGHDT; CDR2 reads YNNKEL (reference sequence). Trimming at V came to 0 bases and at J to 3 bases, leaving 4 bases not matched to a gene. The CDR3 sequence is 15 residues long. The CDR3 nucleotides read TGTGCCAGCAGCCAAGAAGCAGGGGGTAAAGAGACCCAGTACTTC. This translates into CASSQEAGGKETQYF.

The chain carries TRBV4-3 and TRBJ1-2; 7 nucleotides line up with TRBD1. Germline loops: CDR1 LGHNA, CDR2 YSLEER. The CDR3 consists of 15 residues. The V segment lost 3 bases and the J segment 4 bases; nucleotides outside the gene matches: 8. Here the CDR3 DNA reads TGCGCCAGCAGCCAGGGAGACAGGGTGGGCTATGGCTACACCTTC. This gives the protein CASSQGDRVGYGYTF.

CDR3: CASSPSGTGETQYF. The CDR3 bases are TGTGCCAGCAGCCCTTCCGGGACAGGAGAGACCCAGTACTTC. The chain is built from TRBV7-9 and TRBJ2-5; 8 bases align to TRBD1. V was clipped by 5 bases and J by 4 bases; unmatched bases: 6. This CDR3 is 14 amino acids long. The V gene's germline CDR1 is SEHNR and CDR2 FQNEAQ (reference sequence).

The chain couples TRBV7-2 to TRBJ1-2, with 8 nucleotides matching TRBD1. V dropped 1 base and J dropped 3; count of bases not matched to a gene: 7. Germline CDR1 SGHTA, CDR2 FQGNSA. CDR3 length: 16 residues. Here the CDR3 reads CASSLGAGGAYYGYTF. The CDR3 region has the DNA TGTGCCAGCAGCTTAGGTGCAGGGGGCGCTTACTATGGCTACACCTTC.

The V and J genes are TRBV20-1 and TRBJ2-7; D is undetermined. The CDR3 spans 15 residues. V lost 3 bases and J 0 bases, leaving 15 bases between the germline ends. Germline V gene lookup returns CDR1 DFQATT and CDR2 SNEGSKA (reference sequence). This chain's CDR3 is CSARWLPRSSYEQYF. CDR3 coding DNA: TGCAGTGCTAGGTGGCTACCCCGAAGCTCCTACGAGCAGTACTTC.

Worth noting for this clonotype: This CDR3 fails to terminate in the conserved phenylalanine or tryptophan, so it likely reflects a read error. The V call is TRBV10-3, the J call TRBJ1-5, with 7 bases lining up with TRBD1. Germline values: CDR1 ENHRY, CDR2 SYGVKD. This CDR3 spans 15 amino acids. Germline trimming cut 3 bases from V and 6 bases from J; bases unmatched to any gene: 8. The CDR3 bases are TGTGCCATCAGTGATGTGACAGGGAGAGGTCAGCCCCAGCATCTT. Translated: CAISDVTGRGQPQHL.